The rows below give T cell receptor beta chains drawn from one sample of a study of blood T cell repertoires in COVID-19. This table comes from immunoSEQ multiplex PCR, and its TCRdb copy is limited to in-frame clones, with some not included. The sample carries about 130,000 clones, 70% to 85% recorded once. The specimen sequenced was PBMCs or T cells enriched from blood (not recorded which). Every receptor here comes from a man in his fifties who had recovered from COVID-19. CDR3s include the opening cysteine and the closing phenylalanine or tryptophan. Each record gives: J gene, D gene, V gene, clone size, CDR3 DNA, CDR3 protein. D genes are given only for firm matches. Clone sizes are given selectively: once, few, many, or a class where the clone is expanded.

>TRBJ2-7|TRBD1|TRBV12-5|.
TGTGCTAGTGGTTTGGTAAGGACAGGGAAGTCCTACGAGCAGTACTTC
CASGLVRTGKSYEQYF
>TRBJ2-7|.|TRBV7-2|.
TGTGCCAGCAGCTCCCGGGACTGGTCCTACGAGCAGTACTTC
CASSSRDWSYEQYF
>TRBJ1-1|TRBD1|TRBV27|.
TGTGCCAGCAGTGACAGGGACAGGGGGAACACTGAAGCTTTCTTT
CASSDRDRGNTEAFF
>TRBJ1-6|.|TRBV13|.
TGTGCCAGCAGCCCCGGAGACTATAATTCACCCCTCCACTTT
CASSPGDYNSPLHF
>TRBJ2-5|.|TRBV7-2|.
TGTGCCAGCAGCTTAGAGGAGGTCGGCGTTGAGACCCAGTACTTC
CASSLEEVGVETQYF
>TRBJ2-5|TRBD1|TRBV14|.
TGTGCCAGCAGCCAACGGACAGGGGGCGCAGAGACCCAGTACTTC
CASSQRTGGAETQYF
>TRBJ2-3|TRBD1|TRBV23-1|.
TGCGCCAGCAGCCTCCTCTTAACAGGGGGCGATCCAGATACGCAGTATTTT
CASSLLLTGGDPDTQYF
>TRBJ1-1|.|TRBV28|.
TGTGCCAGCAACTCTCCACAGGGCTGGCCTGAAGCTTTCTTT
CASNSPQGWPEAFF
>TRBJ1-2|TRBD1|TRBV28|once
TGTGCCAGCAGCAAACCACCTGGACAGGGTATCGGGGGCTACACCTTC
CASSKPPGQGIGGYTF
>TRBJ2-7|.|TRBV24-1|.
TGTGCCACCAGTGAAGGGGGTCGATTCGAGCAGTACTTC
CATSEGGRFEQYF
>TRBJ2-7|TRBD1|TRBV15|.
TGTGCCACCAGCACCGACAGGGGGCCCTACGAGCAGTACTTC
CATSTDRGPYEQYF
>TRBJ1-6|TRBD1|TRBV7-9|.
TGTGCCAGCAGCCAGGGACAGAGGAATTCACCCCTCCACTTT
CASSQGQRNSPLHF
>TRBJ2-1|TRBD2|TRBV27|.
TGTGCCAGCAGTTTAGGGGGCAGGGAGATTAGCGGGGGTACCTACAATGAGCAGTTCTTC
CASSLGGREISGGTYNEQFF
>TRBJ1-1|TRBD1|TRBV2|.
TGTGCCAGCGGTATATTACAGGGGCGGACTGAAGCTTTCTTT
CASGILQGRTEAFF
>TRBJ1-5|.|TRBV3-1/TRBV3-2|.
TGTGCCAGCAGCCGAGGGTACGGGGGCAATCAGCCCCAGCATTTT
CASSRGYGGNQPQHF
>TRBJ2-7|.|TRBV12-3/TRBV12-4|.
TGTGCCAGCAGTTACGGACATTCCTACGAGCAGTACTTC
CASSYGHSYEQYF
>TRBJ2-2|.|TRBV6-4|.
TGTGCCAGCAGTAGTTTCTATAACACCGGGGAGCTGTTTTTT
CASSSFYNTGELFF
>TRBJ2-5|TRBD2|TRBV9|.
TGTGCCAGCAGCGTAGCCCCGCCTTGGACTAGCGGGGGAGAGACCCAGTACTTC
CASSVAPPWTSGGETQYF
>TRBJ2-2|.|TRBV19|few
TGTGCCAGTCTTGACGCGGGGTACACCGGGGAGCTGTTTTTT
CASLDAGYTGELFF
>TRBJ2-1|TRBD1|TRBV9|.
TGTGCCAGCAGCCCACGGACAGGCCAATACAATGAGCAGTTCTTC
CASSPRTGQYNEQFF
>TRBJ1-5|.|TRBV24-1|.
TGTGCCACCAGAACGCTGGGGAGGCACTACTATCAGCCCCAGCATTTT
CATRTLGRHYYQPQHF
>TRBJ2-6|.|TRBV9|.
TGTGCCAGCACTACCAGGGGTGGAGAGATATCTGGGGCCAACGTCCTGACTTTC
CASTTRGGEISGANVLTF
>TRBJ2-1|TRBD1|TRBV7-3|.
TGTGCCAGCAGCCAGGGACAGAACAATGAGCAGTTCTTC
CASSQGQNNEQFF
>TRBJ1-2|.|TRBV24-1|once
TGTGCCACCAGTGACGCGGACACCCTCTATGGCTACACCTTC
CATSDADTLYGYTF
>TRBJ2-3|TRBD1|TRBV5-5|.
TGTGCCAGCATCCTAGGGGACAGGTATGAAGATACGCAGTATTTT
CASILGDRYEDTQYF
>TRBJ1-1|TRBD1|TRBV5-6|.
TGTGCCAGCAGCTTGCAAGGAACAGGGGACACTGAAGCTTTCTTT
CASSLQGTGDTEAFF
>TRBJ2-1|TRBD1|TRBV12-3/TRBV12-4|.
TGTGCCAGCAGAACGACAGGGATCAATGAGCAGTTCTTC
CASRTTGINEQFF
>TRBJ1-1|.|TRBV19|.
TGTGCCAGTTCGCGGTTAAGAGACACTGAAGCTTTCTTT
CASSRLRDTEAFF
>TRBJ2-5|.|TRBV4-2|.
TGTGCCAGCAGCTTGGAGGACAGACGAGAAGAGACCCAGTACTTC
CASSLEDRREETQYF
>TRBJ2-2|.|TRBV19|once
TGTGCCAGTAGTAAGCGGCTGGGTCAATCCGGGGAGCTGTTTTTT
CASSKRLGQSGELFF
>TRBJ1-6|.|TRBV30|.
TGTGCCTGGAATGCGTGGGGCAGTTCCTATAATTCACCCCTCCACTTT
CAWNAWGSSYNSPLHF
>TRBJ2-3|.|TRBV10-1|.
TGCGCCAGCCGAGCGCCCTCCGGTACGCAGTATTTT
CASRAPSGTQYF
>TRBJ2-3|.|TRBV6-5|.
TGTGCCAGCACCTTGGGCCGTAAAGGCGCCCACCTGCAGTATTTT
CASTLGRKGAHLQYF
>TRBJ1-1|TRBD1|TRBV6-5|.
TGTGCCAGCAGCTACAGGGGTGAGAGCACTGAAGCTTTCTTT
CASSYRGESTEAFF
>TRBJ2-7|.|TRBV9|.
TGTGCCAGCAGCGTAGCTGGGCAGGGGCCCACCTACGAGCAGTACTTC
CASSVAGQGPTYEQYF
>TRBJ2-3|TRBD2|TRBV10-3|.
TGTGCCATCAGCGGAGCGGGGACAGATACGCAGTATTTT
CAISGAGTDTQYF
>TRBJ1-2|.|TRBV7-9|.
TGTGCCAGCAGCTTAGATGGGGGGAACTATGGCTACACCTTC
CASSLDGGNYGYTF
>TRBJ1-2|.|TRBV7-9|.
TGTGCCAGCAGCTTAACGCAGGGTGACTATGGCTACACCTTC
CASSLTQGDYGYTF
>TRBJ1-6|TRBD1|TRBV10-3|.
TGTGCCATTGGATCAGGGGGAGGAGGTTCACCCCTCCACTTT
CAIGSGGGGSPLHF
>TRBJ1-2|.|TRBV29-1|.
TGCAGCGGGCCTAGGGGTGGCAGAACCAAACCAAACTATGGCTACACCTTC
CSGPRGGRTKPNYGYTF
>TRBJ1-1|.|TRBV5-1|.
TGCGCCAGCAGCTTGGTGGGCGCCGCGGGGGATGAAGCTTTCTTT
CASSLVGAAGDEAFF
>TRBJ2-2|.|TRBV24-1|.
TGTGCCACCAGTCCCGGACAGTACACCGGGGAGCTGTTTTTT
CATSPGQYTGELFF
>TRBJ2-3|TRBD1|TRBV5-1|.
TGCGCCAGCAGGTTGACCGCTGGACAGGGTCGTACAGATACGCAGTATTTT
CASRLTAGQGRTDTQYF
>TRBJ2-5|TRBD2|TRBV4-2|.
TGTGCCAGCAGCCAAGATCTATTGGGGGGAGGGTTTGGAGAGACCCAGTACTTC
CASSQDLLGGGFGETQYF
>TRBJ1-6|.|TRBV20-1|.
TGCAGTGCTAGTCTCAGTCCGGGAACCTATAATTCACCCCTCCACTTT
CSASLSPGTYNSPLHF
>TRBJ2-7|.|TRBV6-5|.
TGTGCCAGCAGTTACTCGACGGGTTACGAGCAGTACTTC
CASSYSTGYEQYF
>TRBJ2-2|TRBD1|TRBV7-2|.
TGTGCCAGCAGCTTACGGACAGGGCGGACCGGGGAGCTGTTTTTT
CASSLRTGRTGELFF
>TRBJ1-2|TRBD1|TRBV25-1|.
TGTGCCAGCAGTGAATCAGGATCACAGACAGGGTTTTATGGCTACACCTTC
CASSESGSQTGFYGYTF
>TRBJ1-6|.|TRBV9|few
TGTGCCAGCAGCGGACAATCAGGGCCTAATTCACCCCTCCACTTT
CASSGQSGPNSPLHF
>TRBJ1-1|.|TRBV12-3/TRBV12-4|once
TGTGCCAGCAGCCCAAACACTGAAGCTTTCTTT
CASSPNTEAFF
>TRBJ2-5|TRBD1|TRBV7-2|.
TGTGCCAGCAGCCCCCGGACAGGTATAGAGACCCAGTACTTC
CASSPRTGIETQYF